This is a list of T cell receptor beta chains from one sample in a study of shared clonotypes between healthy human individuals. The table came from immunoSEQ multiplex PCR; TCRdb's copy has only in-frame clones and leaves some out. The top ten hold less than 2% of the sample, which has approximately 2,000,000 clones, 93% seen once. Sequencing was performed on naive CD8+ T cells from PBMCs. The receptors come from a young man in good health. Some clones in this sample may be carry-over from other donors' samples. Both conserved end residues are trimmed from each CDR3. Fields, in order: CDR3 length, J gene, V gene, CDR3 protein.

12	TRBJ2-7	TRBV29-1	SAVAANRLYEQY
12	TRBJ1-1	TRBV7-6	ASSLGSWNTEAF
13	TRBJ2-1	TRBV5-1	ASRVGLAAYNEQF
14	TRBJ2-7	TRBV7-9	ASSPATGTGGYEQY
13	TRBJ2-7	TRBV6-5	ASSYGLADSYEQY
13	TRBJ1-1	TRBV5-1	ASSNNRERGTEAF
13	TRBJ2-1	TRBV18	ASSPAQRNYNEQF
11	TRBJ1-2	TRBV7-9	ASSPSSDYGYT
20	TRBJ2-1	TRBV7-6	ASSLEGVQAPSSGRASGEQF
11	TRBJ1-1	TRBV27	ASRGQGSTEAF
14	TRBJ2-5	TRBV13	ASSERDRGMQETQY
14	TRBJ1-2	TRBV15	ATSRGTQEDFYGYT
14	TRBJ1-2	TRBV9	ASSVGWTGSFYGYT
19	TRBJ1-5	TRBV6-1	ASSEATAFGGWAGANQPQH
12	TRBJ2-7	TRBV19	ASSIGGSHYEQY
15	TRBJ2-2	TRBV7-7	ASSHRVGTGGTGELF
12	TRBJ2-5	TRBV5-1	ASSLGGGDETQY
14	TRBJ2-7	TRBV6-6	ASSYHPGTGGYEQY
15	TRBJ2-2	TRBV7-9	ASSSRAGTGDDGELF
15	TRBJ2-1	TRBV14	ASSPQTWREETNEQF
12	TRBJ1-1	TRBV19	ASSYRPMNTEAF
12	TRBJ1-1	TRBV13	ASSAGAWGTEAF
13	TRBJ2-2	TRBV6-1	ASSDVKEDTGELF
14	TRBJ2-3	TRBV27	ASSPDSNLGTDTQY
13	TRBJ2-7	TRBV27	ASSNGLAGAYEQY
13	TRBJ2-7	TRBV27	ASSPRTGGLYEQY
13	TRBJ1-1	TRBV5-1	ASSNDPTGNTEAF
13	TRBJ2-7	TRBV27	ASSASRGSAYEQY
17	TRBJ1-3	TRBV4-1	ASSQDPGGLRGSGNTIY
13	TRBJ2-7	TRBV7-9	ASSPRTANSYEQY
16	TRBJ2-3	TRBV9	ASSVRDGLAGGPDTQY
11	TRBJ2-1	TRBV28	ASSFGRYNEQF
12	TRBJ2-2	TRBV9	ASSVGGNTGELF
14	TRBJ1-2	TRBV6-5	ASSYSPVGSNYGYT
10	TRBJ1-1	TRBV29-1	SGTVLNTEAF
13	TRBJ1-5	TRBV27	ASRQGTSSNQPQH